This is a list of T cell receptor beta chains from one sample in a study of T cells in tuberculosis. Using immunoSEQ multiplex PCR, the repertoire was profiled, and TCRdb retains in-frame clones only, with some absent. The sample includes approximately 60,000 clones, 65% to 90% seen only once; the top ten take 9.5% to 15%. The source material was CD1b-GMM tetramer-negative cells sorted from PBMCs. Source of these receptors: an adult woman with latent tuberculosis. Each CDR3 is given with its conserved first and last residue. Fields, in order: clone size, V gene, CDR3 protein. Rows may omit the clone size; those that give it use once, few, many or a size class.

clone_size: .
v_call: TRBV6-5
cdr3_aa: CASSPRSGREKLFF

clone_size: .
v_call: TRBV7-3
cdr3_aa: CASSSGQLSSTDTQYF

clone_size: once
v_call: TRBV28
cdr3_aa: CASSLSGSYGYTF

clone_size: .
v_call: TRBV7-8
cdr3_aa: CASSFTVTGVNSPLHF

clone_size: few
v_call: TRBV7-2
cdr3_aa: CASRKSGNTYNSPLHF

clone_size: few
v_call: TRBV19
cdr3_aa: CASRAGSLTYEQYF

clone_size: .
v_call: TRBV6-5
cdr3_aa: CASSYSDSRSYNEQFF

clone_size: once
v_call: TRBV10-1
cdr3_aa: CASSGRQAPRRQPQHF

clone_size: .
v_call: TRBV12-5
cdr3_aa: CASVPSGGPYEQYF

clone_size: few
v_call: TRBV4-2
cdr3_aa: CASSLLDRNEKLFF

clone_size: .
v_call: TRBV5-4
cdr3_aa: CASSFGTGVVPEQYF

clone_size: .
v_call: TRBV19
cdr3_aa: CASSHPGHNQPQHF

clone_size: .
v_call: TRBV19
cdr3_aa: CASINSRYTEAFF

clone_size: .
v_call: TRBV7-9
cdr3_aa: CASSSGTHGNTIYF